The next 23 T cell receptor beta chains were all read from a single sample in a study of vaccination effects on CD4 cells after COVID-19. Using viral peptide pools, the ViraFEST assay grew out antigen-specific CD4+ T cells prior to sequencing. It was after roughly 11 days of culture that CD4+ T cells were isolated. Vaccinated participants had no history of SARS-CoV-2 infection and tested negative for nucleocapsid antibodies. Assay: immunoSEQ multiplex PCR; the TCRdb copy retains only in-frame clones and omits some. The sample records under 45,000 clones, around 77% being singletons. These TCRs' antigens remain unknown. The sample consisted of CD4+ T cells from PBMCs cultured with HCoV-NL63 spike peptides, taken before COVID-19 vaccination. The receptors were sampled from a human donor who received a COVID-19 vaccine.

The rearrangement uses TRBV2 and TRBJ2-1; D gene ambiguous. V was trimmed by 5 bases and J by 10 bases, leaving 15 bases between them. CDR3 length: 13 amino acids. Germline V gives CDR1 SNHLY, CDR2 FYNNEI. CDR3: CASSWESLGEQFF. CDR3 nucleotides: TGTGCCAGCAGTTGGGAAAGCCTGGGGGAGCAGTTCTTC.

This chain links TRBV13 with TRBJ2-3; D unresolved. CDR1 and CDR2 from the germline V gene are PRHDT and FYEKMQ (reference sequence). This CDR3 has 13 residues. V lost 6 bases to trimming and J lost 7 bases, with 14 bases between them. In DNA, the CDR3 is TGTGCCAGCAGTCCTCGGGTGACAAATACGCAGTATTTT. It yields the protein CASSPRVTNTQYF.

The V call is TRBV5-1, the J call TRBJ2-3; no definite D call. This CDR3 contains 14 residues. From germline, CDR1 is SGHRS and CDR2 YFSETQ. Deletions cut 0 bases from V and 1 base from J, with 6 bases between. CDR3 amino acids: CASSLEKRTDTQYF. In nucleotides, the CDR3 is TGCGCCAGCAGCTTGGAAAAGCGCACAGATACGCAGTATTTT.

V usage is TRBV14 and J usage is TRBJ2-2; possible D gene TRBD1, 6 bases. The germline gives CDR1 SGHDN, CDR2 FVKESK. The CDR3 totals 16 residues. Between the trimmed V and J ends, which lost 6 bases and 5 bases, there was a span of 19 bases. Written as DNA, the CDR3 is TGTGCCAGCAGTCGGAACCGGGACACCTCGACCGGGGAGCTGTTTTTT. Its protein is CASSRNRDTSTGELFF.

This clone was observed a single time. The chain employs TRBV7-3 and TRBJ2-3; a weak D match, TRBD2 (7 bases). V dropped 1 base and J dropped 7 bases, with 12 bases sitting between them. This CDR3 is 14 amino acids long. Germline V gives CDR1 SGHTA, CDR2 FQGTGA. The CDR3 DNA reads TGTGCCAGCAGCTTAAATGGGGGGGCCCATACGCAGTATTTT. Protein: CASSLNGGAHTQYF.

The V and J genes are TRBV5-1 and TRBJ2-5; tentatively, D is TRBD1 (6 bases). The CDR3 loop spans 14 amino acids. V was pared by 0 bases and J by 1 base, with 7 bases between. Germline CDR1 SGHRS, CDR2 YFSETQ. CDR3 DNA sequence: TGCGCCAGCAGCTTGGGACAGGTCCAAGAGACCCAGTACTTC. Translation: CASSLGQVQETQYF.

The rearrangement joins TRBV12-3 or TRBV12-4 to TRBJ1-4; TRBD1 agrees at 8 bases. This CDR3 region has 13 residues. V gave up 5 bases and J gave up 7 bases; unmatched junction bases: 3. Here the CDR3 reads CASSGQGFEKLFF. CDR3 nucleotide sequence: TGTGCCAGCAGTGGACAGGGTTTTGAAAAACTGTTTTTT.

This clone was counted a single time. The rearrangement uses TRBV4-1 and TRBJ2-1; 8 bases match TRBD2. Germline values: CDR1 MGHRA, CDR2 YSYEKL. There are 17 residues in the CDR3. Unmatched junction bases numbered 7, after V lost 3 bases and J lost 0 bases. The CDR3: CASSHPLAGNSYNEQFF. CDR3 bases: TGCGCCAGCAGCCACCCTTTAGCGGGGAACTCCTACAATGAGCAGTTCTTC.

The chain is built from TRBV9 and TRBJ2-3, with TRBD2 identical over 9 bases. V gave up 1 base and J gave up 3 bases; unmatched junction bases: 12. Germline CDR1 SGDLS, CDR2 YYNGEE. The length of the CDR3 is 18 residues. The CDR3 bases are TGTGCCAGCAGCGTATTAGGGACTAGCAACCCAGGGACAGATACGCAGTATTTT. The encoded protein is CASSVLGTSNPGTDTQYF.

The V gene is TRBV9, the J gene TRBJ2-2; D remains unclear. Deletions cut 3 bases from V and 4 bases from J, with 13 bases between. The CDR3 totals 15 residues. The germline CDR1 and CDR2 sequences are SGDLS and YYNGEE. The CDR3 is CASSAATSGTGELFF. In DNA form, the CDR3 reads TGTGCCAGCAGCGCGGCCACATCGGGCACCGGGGAGCTGTTTTTT.

The chain couples TRBV9 to TRBJ2-3, with D perhaps TRBD2 (5 bases). CDR3 size: 15 residues. Germline V CDR1 and CDR2: SGDLS, YYNGEE. V dropped 0 bases and J dropped 0 bases, with 8 bases sitting between them. Here the CDR3 reads CASSVGTPSTDTQYF. DNA of the CDR3: TGTGCCAGCAGCGTAGGGACTCCAAGCACAGATACGCAGTATTTT.

This clone was seen only a few times. The CDR3 DNA is TGTGCCAGCAGTTTGACAGGAATCAGGTCCCAGCATTTT. Its protein product is CASSLTGIRSQHF. The chain combines TRBV6-6 with TRBJ1-5; D may be TRBD1 (6 bases). The CDR3 has 13 residues. Trimming removed 4 bases at V and 11 bases at J, with 15 bases between. Germline lookup yields CDR1 MNHNY and CDR2 SVGAGI (reference sequence).

The chain links TRBV6-1 to TRBJ2-7, with 8 bases lining up with TRBD1. The ends lost 2 bases at V and 3 bases at J; junction bases unmatched: 9. Germline loops: CDR1 MNHNS, CDR2 SASEGT. This CDR3 has 16 residues. The CDR3 bases are TGTGCCAGCAGTGAACGGGCAGGGGGCTTTGTCTACGAGCAGTACGTC. Translation gives CASSERAGGFVYEQYV.

The chain couples TRBV4-1 to TRBJ1-3; 7 bases agree with TRBD1. There are 15 residues in the CDR3. Losses at the gene ends were 0 bases for V and 5 bases for J; bases not matched to a gene: 4. The germline CDR1 and CDR2 sequences are MGHRA and YSYEKL. In DNA form, the CDR3 reads TGCGCCAGCAGCCAAGATCGACAGGGAAGAAACACCATATATTTT. This translates into CASSQDRQGRNTIYF.

This rearrangement joins TRBV24-1 to TRBJ2-5; 8 bases map to TRBD1. The CDR3 runs 15 residues. V lost 2 bases and J lost 2; bases outside the gene matches: 3. In germline, CDR1 is KGHDR, CDR2 SFDVKD. CDR3 coding DNA: TGTGCCACCAGTGATTACCGGACAGGGCAAGAGACCCAGTACTTC. Amino acids: CATSDYRTGQETQYF.

The CDR3 nucleotides are TGTGCCAGCAGCCAAGCAGGAGGGGAGCTGTTTTTT. This translates into CASSQAGGELFF. The chain links TRBV3-1 (or the pseudogene TRBV3-2) to TRBJ2-2; D ambiguous. V gave up 1 base and J gave up 8 bases, with 5 bases separating them. The CDR3 runs to 12 residues. Germline CDR1 LGHDT, CDR2 YNNKEL (reference sequence).

The chain couples TRBV5-1 to TRBJ1-3, with D hard to call. The CDR3 has 15 residues. The V end was cut by 2 bases, the J end by 0 bases, with 9 bases between. Germline V lookup: CDR1 SGHRS, CDR2 YFSETQ. The CDR3 reads CASSLSHSSGNTIYF. The DNA of the CDR3 is TGCGCCAGCAGCTTATCACATAGCTCTGGAAACACCATATATTTT.

The chain recombines TRBV5-1 with TRBJ1-1; D not resolved. This CDR3 is built from 14 residues. CDR1 SGHRS and CDR2 YFSETQ come from the germline V gene. The V and J ends lost 0 bases and 6 bases respectively, with 12 bases between them. The CDR3 DNA reads as TGCGCCAGCAGCTTGGTGAAGGTATCCGCTGAAGCTTTCTTT. As protein: CASSLVKVSAEAFF. Based on the CDR3 plus reference TRBV5-1 and TRBJ1-1, the full variable domain is KAGVTQTPRYLIKTRGQQVTLSCSPISGHRSVSWYQQTPGQGLQFLFEYFSETQRNKGNFPGRFSGRQFSNSRSEMNVSTLELGDSALYLCASSLVKVSAEAFFGQGTRLTVV.

The chain carries TRBV5-4 and TRBJ2-1; TRBD2 matches at 8 bases. The V gene end was trimmed by 1 base and the J gene end by 9 bases; junction bases not matched to a gene: 9. The CDR3 is made up of 15 amino acids. CDR1 and CDR2 from the germline V gene are SGHNT and YYREEE (reference sequence). For the CDR3, the DNA is TGTGCCAGCAGCTTGTATACGGGGGGGCCGTCTGAGCAGTTCTTC. Its protein product is CASSLYTGGPSEQFF.

This chain links TRBV7-2 with TRBJ1-5; D is undetermined. Trimming took 3 bases from V and 9 from J, leaving 9 bases between them. Per the germline V gene, CDR1 is SGHTA and CDR2 is FQGNSA. This CDR3 has 12 residues. The CDR3 nucleotides are TGTGCCAGCAGCTTGCGACCGGGGCCCCAGCATTTT. Its translation: CASSLRPGPQHF.

A few counts support this clone. The genes are TRBV27 and TRBJ2-1, with D perhaps matching TRBD1 or TRBD2 (5 bases each). Germline assignment: CDR1 MNHEY and CDR2 SMNVEV (reference sequence). V lost 1 base and J 5 bases, leaving 9 bases between the germline ends. This CDR3 contains 14 residues. DNA for the CDR3: TGTGCCAGCAGTTTATATGGGGGTAACAATGAGCAGTTCTTC. This translates into CASSLYGGNNEQFF.

The genes are TRBV30 and TRBJ2-5; D ambiguous. Germline V gene sequence: CDR1 GTSNPN, CDR2 SVGIG (reference sequence). The CDR3 extends over 13 amino acids. V lost 3 bases, J lost 2 bases, and 10 bases lay in between. CDR3 sequence (DNA): TGTGCCTGGAGGATTCAGCCTCAAGAGACCCAGTACTTC. Protein: CAWRIQPQETQYF.

The gene calls are TRBV6-5 and TRBJ2-3; 10 bases agree with TRBD1. This CDR3 region has 16 residues. The J segment lost 3 bases and the V segment lost 0 bases, leaving 3 bases of the junction unmatched. The germline V gene has CDR1 MNHEY and CDR2 SVGAGI. CDR3 amino acids: CASSYSTGGLTDTQYF. For the CDR3, the DNA is TGTGCCAGCAGTTACTCGACAGGGGGCTTGACAGATACGCAGTATTTT.